This T cell receptor (beta chain) was documented in a study of spatial heterogeneity in lung cancer. Study details: A strong correlation was found between TCR transcript counts in tumor regions and a T cell module score derived from matched bulk RNA-seq.

Notes on this clonotype: The antigen remains unidentified.

The time point here: sample taken at primary tumor resection. Whole RNA came from tumor, nontumor lung or frozen PBMC and was sequenced without being sorted. Notes on the study in general: Tracking of ubiquitous and regional nonsynonymous mutations by counts of ubiquitous and regional expanded TCRs, respectively, was seen. Expanded alpha and beta TCR counts within tumors tracked tumor mutation counts.

MiXCR, run by TCRdb on the 5' RACE reads, gives a single entry per CDR3 protein. Found here are more than 20,000 distinct CDR3 sequences, approximately 6.5% of them singletons; the top ten hold about a tenth. Germline CDR1 reads MGHRA; CDR2 reads YSYEKL. V lost 1 base to trimming and J lost 0 bases; unmatched junction nucleotides: 11. This CDR3 has 19 residues. The chain joins TRBV4-1 to TRBJ2-1, with 8 positions matching TRBD2. The receptor's source is a male donor with early-stage non-small cell lung cancer. The sample was lung tumor tissue, taken at surgery. CDR3 amino acids: CASSQVGAGRGVSYNEQFF. The CDR3 DNA reads TGCGCCAGCAGCCAAGTTGGGGCCGGGAGGGGGGTCTCCTACAATGAGCAGTTCTTC.